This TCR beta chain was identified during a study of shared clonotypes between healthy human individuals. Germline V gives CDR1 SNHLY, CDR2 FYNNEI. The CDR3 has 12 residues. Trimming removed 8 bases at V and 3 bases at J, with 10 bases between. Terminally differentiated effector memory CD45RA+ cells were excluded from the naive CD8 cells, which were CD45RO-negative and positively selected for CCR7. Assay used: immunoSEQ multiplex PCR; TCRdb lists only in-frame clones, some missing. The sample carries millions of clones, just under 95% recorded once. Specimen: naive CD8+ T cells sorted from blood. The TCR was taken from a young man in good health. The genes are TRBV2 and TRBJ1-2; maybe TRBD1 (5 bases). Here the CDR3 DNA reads TGTGCCAGCCACCAGGGTTACTATGGCTACACCTTC. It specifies CASHQGYYGYTF.